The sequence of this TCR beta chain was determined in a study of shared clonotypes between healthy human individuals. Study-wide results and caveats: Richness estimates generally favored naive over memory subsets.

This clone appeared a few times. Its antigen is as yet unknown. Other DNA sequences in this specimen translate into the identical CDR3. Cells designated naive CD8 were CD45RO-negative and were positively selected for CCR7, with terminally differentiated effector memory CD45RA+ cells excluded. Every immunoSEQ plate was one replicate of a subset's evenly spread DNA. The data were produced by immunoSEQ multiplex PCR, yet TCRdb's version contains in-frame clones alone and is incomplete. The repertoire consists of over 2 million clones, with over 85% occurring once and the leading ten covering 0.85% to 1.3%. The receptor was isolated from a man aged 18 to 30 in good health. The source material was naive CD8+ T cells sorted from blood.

CDR3: CASSVGGGTYEQYF. As DNA, the CDR3 is TGTGCCAGCAGCGTTGGCGGGGGGACCTACGAGCAGTACTTC. The chain couples TRBV9 to TRBJ2-7, with 8 positions matching TRBD2. Trimming cost V 2 bases and J 2 bases; bases outside gene matches: 3. This CDR3 contains 14 residues. Germline lookup yields CDR1 SGDLS and CDR2 YYNGEE.